The 30 T cell receptor beta chains reported below all come from one sample, sequenced in a study of shared clonotypes between healthy human individuals. Assay: immunoSEQ multiplex PCR; the TCRdb copy retains only in-frame clones and omits some. The table lists about 1 million clones, about 70% of them singletons. Input material: memory CD4+ T cells sorted from blood. Subset described: CD45RA-negative fraction. The receptors were gathered from a man in his late teens or twenties in good health.

Note on this clone: The same CDR3 also results from other DNA sequences found in this sample. The chain is built from TRBV10-3 and TRBJ1-3; D possibly corresponds to TRBD1 (5 bases). Trimming removed 3 bases from V and 7 bases from J, with 7 bases in between. Germline V gene lookup returns CDR1 ENHRY and CDR2 SYGVKD. This CDR3 is built from 12 residues. The CDR3, as DNA: TGTGCCATCAGTGAAGAGGGGAACACCATATATTTT. Translated, it gives CAISEEGNTIYF.

This clone was seen only once. This sample also contains other DNA sequences that code for the same CDR3. The chain recombines TRBV27 with TRBJ1-6, with 8 bases identical to TRBD1. The V and J ends lost 8 bases and 8 bases, in that order; junction bases with no gene match: 2. CDR1 is MNHEY and CDR2 is SMNVEV in the germline V gene (reference sequence). This CDR3 has 12 amino acids. The CDR3: CASGTGYSPLHF. The CDR3 DNA is TGTGCCAGCGGGACAGGTTATTCACCCCTCCACTTT.

CDR3 nucleotide sequence: TGCGCCAGCAGCCCCAGTCGGGTCCTGGGGAGTTCGGGCTACACCTTC. Its translation: CASSPSRVLGSSGYTF. J is TRBJ1-2 and V is TRBV10-1; no definite D call. There are 16 residues in the CDR3. V was cut by 6 bases and J by 8 bases, with 25 bases left in between. CDR1 is WNHNN and CDR2 is SYGVQD in the germline V gene (reference sequence).

The chain joins TRBV6-5 to TRBJ2-3; TRBD2 agrees at 7 bases. Trimming took 0 bases from V and 6 from J; bases not matched to a gene: 6. Germline values: CDR1 MNHEY, CDR2 SVGAGI. The CDR3 length is 15 residues. CDR3 sequence: CASSYSLREGDTQYF. For the CDR3, the DNA is TGTGCCAGCAGTTACTCGCTTAGGGAGGGCGATACGCAGTATTTT.

This clone was recorded only once. The J gene is TRBJ2-7, the V gene TRBV29-1; the match to TRBD1 covers 7 bases. The CDR3 has 13 residues. Germline CDR1 SQVTM, CDR2 ANQGSEA. Trimming at V came to 6 bases and at J to 2 bases, leaving 7 bases not matched to a gene. CDR3 protein: CSVRGDSTYEQYF. In DNA form, the CDR3 reads TGCAGCGTCCGAGGGGACAGCACCTACGAGCAGTACTTC.

This clone has a count of ten or more. The chain's CDR3 is CASSPSGGQAYEQYF. The CDR3 DNA follows: TGCGCCAGCAGCCCCAGTGGGGGGCAGGCCTACGAGCAGTACTTC. This chain links TRBV4-1 with TRBJ2-7; D could derive from TRBD1 or TRBD2 (6 bases each). V was clipped by 4 bases and J by 2 bases, with 15 bases between them. The length of the CDR3 is 15 residues. Per germline, CDR1 MGHRA and CDR2 YSYEKL.

The V and J genes are TRBV18 and TRBJ2-5; TRBD1 is a possible D gene (6 bases). The closer fit of TRBJ2-7 to the DNA end suggests the J call may be wrong. The CDR3 has 16 residues. Germline V gene data show CDR1 as KGHSH and CDR2 as LQKENI. The CDR3 bases are TGTGCCAGCTCACCAGGGTTGTCCACAGGGAACTACGAGCAGTACTTC. Amino acids: CASSPGLSTGNYEQYF.

In its sample, this clone was seen once. The sample carries other DNA sequences with the same CDR3. V is TRBV2 and J is TRBJ2-7; D gene ambiguous. The CDR3 consists of 13 residues. Germline-derived CDR1 and CDR2 are SNHLY and FYNNEI. V was trimmed by 6 bases and J by 2 bases, leaving 11 bases between them. As DNA, the CDR3 is TGTGCCAGCAGCGACTCCTTACCCTACGAGCAGTACTTC. Protein: CASSDSLPYEQYF.

This clone was picked up a small number of times. The V gene is TRBV9, the J gene TRBJ1-2; D is possibly TRBD1 (6 bases). Between the trimmed V and J ends, which lost 5 bases and 2 bases, there was a span of 13 bases. The V gene's germline CDR1 is SGDLS and CDR2 YYNGEE. This CDR3 has 14 residues. CDR3 in amino acids: CASSSLTGNYGYTF. In DNA, the CDR3 is TGTGCCAGCAGTTCACTTACAGGGAACTATGGCTACACCTTC. Variable domain in full (rest from reference TRBV9 and TRBJ1-2): DSGVTQTPKHLITATGQRVTLRCSPRSGDLSVYWYQQSLDQGLQFLIQYYNGEERAKGNILERFSAQQFPDLHSELNLSSLELGDSALYFCASSSLTGNYGYTFGSGTRLTVV.

Many counts were recorded for this clone. Other nucleotide sequences in the sample specify the same CDR3. The chain recombines TRBV6-5 with TRBJ1-2; D is perhaps TRBD1 (6 bases). Per germline, CDR1 MNHEY and CDR2 SVGAGI. V shed 6 bases and J shed 8 bases, with 10 bases lying between them. The CDR3 extends over 11 amino acids. CDR3 in DNA: TGTGCCAGCAGACGCCAGGGGGGCTACACCTTC. Encoded protein: CASRRQGGYTF.

The V call is TRBV7-6, the J call TRBJ1-3; D is undetermined. CDR1 and CDR2 from the germline V gene are SGHVS and FNYEAQ. The CDR3 extends over 13 amino acids. V was pared by 0 bases and J by 4 bases, with 4 bases between. As DNA, the CDR3 is TGTGCCAGCAGCTTAGCTTTGGGAAACACCATATATTTT. This sequence encodes CASSLALGNTIYF.

The chain couples TRBV6-1 to TRBJ1-6; 7 positions agree with TRBD1. Germline lookup yields CDR1 MNHNS and CDR2 SASEGT. The junction had 6 bases not matched to a gene; V was cut back by 6 bases and J by 7 bases. The CDR3 has 14 amino acids. The CDR3 is CASRVGQINSPLHF. In DNA, the CDR3 is TGTGCCAGCAGGGTGGGACAGATCAATTCACCCCTCCACTTT.

This clone has only a few counts. The chain uses TRBV7-9 and TRBJ2-3, with a possible D match to TRBD1 (5 bases). The CDR3 has 13 amino acids. Germline V lookup: CDR1 SEHNR, CDR2 FQNEAQ (reference sequence). With 5 bases removed from V and 10 bases from J, the gap between germline ends came to 16 bases. The CDR3, as DNA: TGTGCCAGCAGCCAAACCGGCGAGACAGCGCAGTATTTT. Its protein product is CASSQTGETAQYF.

The J gene is TRBJ2-5, the V gene TRBV19; D is perhaps TRBD2 (7 bases). Trimming took off 5 bases at V and 6 bases at J, with 16 bases between the two ends. The CDR3 is made up of 14 amino acids. Germline loops: CDR1 LNHDA, CDR2 SQIVND (reference sequence). CDR3 sequence (DNA): TGTGCCAGTAGTCCCACTGGCGGGGGCAAGACCCAGTACTTC. Its translation: CASSPTGGGKTQYF. The full variable domain, with the rest looked up from reference TRBV19 and TRBJ2-5, is DGGITQSPKYLFRKEGQNVTLSCEQNLNHDAMYWYRQDPGQGLRLIYYSQIVNDFQKGDIAEGYSVSREKKESFPLTVTSAQKNPTAFYLCASSPTGGGKTQYFGPGTRLLVL.

The V call is TRBV11-2, the J call TRBJ2-1; unclear D gene. CDR3 length: 14 amino acids. CDR1 and CDR2 (germline): SGHAT, FQNNGV. Trimming removed 5 bases at V and 9 bases at J, with 17 bases between. The CDR3 spells CASSEGRSWGEQFF. CDR3 coding DNA: TGTGCCAGCAGCGAAGGGCGATCCTGGGGTGAGCAGTTCTTC. Complete variable domain (other parts from reference TRBV11-2 and TRBJ2-1): EAGVAQSPRYKIIEKRQSVAFWCNPISGHATLYWYQQILGQGPKLLIQFQNNGVVDDSQLPKDRFSAERLKGVDSTLKIQPAKLEDSAVYLCASSEGRSWGEQFFGPGTRLTVL.

The V gene is TRBV14, the J gene TRBJ2-7; TRBD1 might be the D (6 bases). V gave up 3 bases and J gave up 0 bases, with 15 bases separating them. This CDR3 is 16 amino acids long. CDR1 SGHDN and CDR2 FVKESK come from the germline V gene. CDR3 DNA: TGTGCCAGCAGCCAGACAGGCCCTCCGGGCTCCTACGAGCAGTACTTC. Translation gives CASSQTGPPGSYEQYF.

This sequence joins TRBV5-5 and TRBJ2-7; no clear D. Germline loops: CDR1 SGHKS, CDR2 YYEKEE (reference sequence). V was clipped by 0 bases and J by 2 bases, with 18 bases between them. CDR3 length: 17 residues. The CDR3 sequence is CASSLAARTVNPYEQYF. For the CDR3, the DNA is TGTGCCAGCAGCTTGGCTGCCCGCACAGTAAACCCCTACGAGCAGTACTTC.

This chain links TRBV5-4 with TRBJ2-2; 7 nucleotides line up with TRBD2. The length of the CDR3 is 14 residues. The V gene's germline CDR1 is SGHNT and CDR2 YYREEE (reference sequence). V was clipped by 3 bases and J by 7 bases; unmatched bases: 6. CDR3 loop: CASSSGGRSGELFF. The CDR3 nucleotides are TGTGCCAGCAGCTCCGGGGGGAGGAGCGGGGAGCTGTTTTTT.

The chain recombines TRBV12-5 with TRBJ1-2; 7 bases agree with TRBD1. The CDR3 has 14 amino acids. V shed 2 bases and J 4 bases; nucleotides not matched to a gene: 4. Germline loops: CDR1 LGHNT, CDR2 FRNRAP. CDR3 loop: CASGLPGTVYGYTF. The CDR3 nucleotides read TGTGCTAGTGGTTTGCCAGGGACAGTCTATGGCTACACCTTC.

The J gene is TRBJ2-5, the V gene TRBV18; 10 nucleotides agree with TRBD2. This CDR3 is 15 amino acids long. V shed 3 bases and J 5 bases; nucleotides not matched to a gene: 6. In germline, CDR1 is KGHSH, CDR2 LQKENI. In DNA, the CDR3 is TGTGCCAGCTCACCGGTTCTAGCGGGAGTCGAGACCCAGTACTTC. Its protein product is CASSPVLAGVETQYF.

This clone was seen only once. The gene calls are TRBV5-4 and TRBJ1-2; TRBD1 matches 11 bases. Trimming removed 3 bases from V and 2 bases from J; junction bases left unmatched: 3. Germline CDR1 reads SGHNT; CDR2 reads YYREEE (reference sequence). CDR3 length: 15 residues. The CDR3 loop is CASSSGTGGNYGYTF. The CDR3 nucleotides read TGTGCCAGCAGCTCCGGGACAGGGGGGAACTATGGCTACACCTTC. The whole variable domain, remainder taken from reference TRBV5-4 and TRBJ1-2, is ETGVTQSPTHLIKTRGQQVTLRCSSQSGHNTVSWYQQALGQGPQFIFQYYREEENGRGNFPPRFSGLQFPNYSSELNVNALELDDSALYLCASSSGTGGNYGYTFGSGTRLTVV.

The genes are TRBV6-1 and TRBJ1-6, with D uncertain. This CDR3 contains 17 residues. CDR1 is MNHNS, CDR2 SASEGT, per germline. V was pared by 2 bases and J by 0 bases, with 11 bases between. CDR3: CASSEIGVSSYNSPLHF. Here the CDR3 DNA reads TGTGCCAGCAGTGAAATCGGGGTTAGCTCCTATAATTCACCCCTCCACTTT.

This rearrangement joins TRBV30 to TRBJ1-4; 7 bases map to TRBD1. Germline V gene data show CDR1 as GTSNPN and CDR2 as SVGIG (reference sequence). The V gene end was trimmed by 5 bases and the J gene end by 8 bases; junction bases not matched to a gene: 11. The CDR3 has 14 amino acids. The CDR3 loop reads CAWASGQVGEKLFF. CDR3 nucleotides: TGTGCCTGGGCCTCTGGACAGGTTGGAGAAAAACTGTTTTTT.

For this clone: A much larger clone sits a single nucleotide away, making a read error possible. The same CDR3 is also encoded by other DNA sequences in this sample. This chain links TRBV5-4 with TRBJ2-7; D gene unclear. The CDR3 spans 11 residues. V was pared by 4 bases and J by 3 bases, with 5 bases between. In germline, CDR1 is SGHNT, CDR2 YYREEE (reference sequence). The CDR3 region has the DNA TGTGCCAGCAGCCTTAACTACGAGCAGTACTTC. This sequence encodes CASSLNYEQYF.

Here the CDR3 reads CASSGRGGTGAYEQYF. The CDR3 bases are TGTGCCAGCAGCGGAAGGGGAGGGACAGGGGCCTACGAGCAGTACTTC. The chain uses TRBV5-4 and TRBJ2-7; TRBD1 aligns across 10 bases. The CDR3 contains 16 residues. V gave up 4 bases and J gave up 2 bases; unmatched junction bases: 9. Germline CDR1 reads SGHNT; CDR2 reads YYREEE (reference sequence).

This clone was observed a handful of times. The chain has TRBV30 and TRBJ2-1, with D unclear. Per the germline V gene, CDR1 is GTSNPN and CDR2 is SVGIG (reference sequence). The V gene lost 0 bases and the J gene lost 4 bases, with 10 bases spanning the gap. There are 14 residues in the CDR3. The DNA for the CDR3 is TGTGCCTGGAGTGTAACAGCTATTTACAATGAGCAGTTCTTC. It is translated as CAWSVTAIYNEQFF.

V gene TRBV5-8 combines with J gene TRBJ1-1; D might be TRBD1 (6 bases). The CDR3 consists of 15 residues. Germline lookup yields CDR1 SGHTS and CDR2 YDEGEE. V lost 7 bases and J 6 bases, leaving 22 bases between the germline ends. The CDR3 loop is CASELTGTVRAEAFF. For the CDR3, the DNA is TGTGCCAGCGAACTCACAGGGACTGTTCGGGCTGAAGCTTTCTTT.

On this clone itself: This sample includes further DNA sequences coding for the same CDR3. This chain joins TRBV18 and TRBJ2-7; D is uncertain. This CDR3 has 13 amino acids. V was cut by 1 base and J by 2 bases, with 6 bases left in between. In germline, CDR1 is KGHSH, CDR2 LQKENI. The CDR3 DNA reads as TGTGCCAGCTCACCACAGGGTCCCTACGAGCAGTACTTC. This sequence encodes CASSPQGPYEQYF.

This clone appeared a single time. The chain has TRBV30 and TRBJ1-1; tentatively, D is TRBD1 (6 bases). The CDR3 sequence is 13 residues long. Trimming pared 3 bases from V and 6 bases from J, leaving 14 bases between. In germline, CDR1 is GTSNPN, CDR2 SVGIG (reference sequence). The CDR3 sequence is CAWSVGHGSEAFF. The CDR3 DNA follows: TGTGCCTGGAGCGTGGGACACGGTTCTGAAGCTTTCTTT.

V is TRBV16 and J is TRBJ2-3; weak D call: TRBD2 (6 bases). Per the germline V gene, CDR1 is KGHSY and CDR2 is FQNENV. This CDR3 comprises 15 residues. Trimming shortened V by 6 bases and J by 0 bases, and 13 bases separated the two germline ends. The CDR3: CASRIGTLSTDTQYF. The DNA for the CDR3 is TGTGCCAGCAGAATCGGGACTCTCAGCACAGATACGCAGTATTTT.